This note documents a single T cell receptor (beta chain) sequence. Its antigen remains unidentified. Base qualities are not recorded, but no much larger clone differs from it by a single base. The data were obtained in a study of glioma-infiltrating T cells after dendritic cell vaccination (dated by TCRdb to 2016 to 2017). At the level of the whole study: A cohort of approximately 15 glioblastoma patients from Phase I and II dendritic cell vaccination trials was included, of whom 9 were newly diagnosed and 6 had recurrent disease. Between the early 2000s and the early 2010s, the patients were given dendritic cell vaccination pulsed with autologous tumor lysate. The vaccine was prepared from monocyte-derived dendritic cells that were cultured for 6 to 7 days with IL-4 and GM-CSF and then pulsed overnight with autologous tumor lysate. Patients received three intradermal dendritic cell vaccine injections at biweekly intervals in the arm below the axilla. Tumor-infiltrating lymphocyte content was quantified and tumor and blood repertoires were compared in dendritic cell-vaccinated glioblastoma patients by deep sequencing of TCR beta CDR3 regions. Survival after dendritic cell vaccination was correlated with TCR sequencing metrics, such as TIL content and the overlap between tumor and blood repertoires. Points the paper makes about the study in general: The cohort was small and heterogeneous, with few patients having full blood and tumor sets and even fewer initial-recurrent tumor pairs. The three-group TCR overlap response model was characterized as speculative, and prospective validation of the model was stated to be required. Higher estimated pretreatment TIL content predicted longer time to progression and overall survival after dendritic cell vaccination. TCR clonality showed no direct relationship with survival, which suggests that a diverse polyclonal response may matter.

The CDR3 runs 16 amino acids, cysteine and phenylalanine included. Solely the CDR3 DNA is kept, with 48 bases framed from the first base. CDR1 and CDR2 (SEHNR, FQNEAQ) derive from the germline V gene (reference sequence). V and J are trimmed by 4 bases and 8 bases, and the gene matches miss 13 bases of the junction. Patients were selected for having adequate residual fresh-frozen tumor tissue and more than two years of available survival data. Molecular status otherwise varied across the glioblastoma patients, but none of them carried an isocitrate dehydrogenase mutation. PBMC were collected before vaccination, two weeks after the third vaccination, and at tumor progression if tumor progression occurred. The Qiagen DNeasy Blood extraction Kit was used to extract genomic DNA. The immunoSEQ assay amplified TCRB CDR3 regions from about 2 micrograms of genomic DNA, or from all available DNA when less than that amount was available. The multiplex PCR relied on 60 forward primers for TCR V beta segments and 13 reverse primers for J beta segments. Synthetic control templates were spiked into each sample at limiting dilution to estimate reads per starting template. Sequencing produced 87 bp reads on the Illumina HiSeq System. From the authors' description of their analysis: PCR and sequencing errors were removed by a nearest neighbor algorithm that merged closely related sequences. TCR overlap was defined as the percentage of unique tumor TCR beta sequences that were also present in the same patient's peripheral blood. TCRdb limited this immuneACCESS table to in-frame rearrangements with V and J called. A share of clones is missing; checked studies link under half to unresolved V genes, and the rest is unexplained. D and trimming were read from the DNA, whereas the V and J calls and clone size are those reported in that table. In all, the sample holds fewer than 85,000 clones, and about 86% of those were seen once. The leading ten clones occupy around 8% of the sample.

The V and J segments used are TRBV7-9 and TRBJ1-4; 7 junctional bases match TRBD1. The TCR originated in a human donor with glioblastoma. The specimen was blood, collected before dendritic cell vaccination. In nucleotides, the sequence is TGTGCCAGCAGCTCCCACCCACAGGGGCCCAACGAAAAACTGTTTTTT. Its translation is CASSSHPQGPNEKLFF.